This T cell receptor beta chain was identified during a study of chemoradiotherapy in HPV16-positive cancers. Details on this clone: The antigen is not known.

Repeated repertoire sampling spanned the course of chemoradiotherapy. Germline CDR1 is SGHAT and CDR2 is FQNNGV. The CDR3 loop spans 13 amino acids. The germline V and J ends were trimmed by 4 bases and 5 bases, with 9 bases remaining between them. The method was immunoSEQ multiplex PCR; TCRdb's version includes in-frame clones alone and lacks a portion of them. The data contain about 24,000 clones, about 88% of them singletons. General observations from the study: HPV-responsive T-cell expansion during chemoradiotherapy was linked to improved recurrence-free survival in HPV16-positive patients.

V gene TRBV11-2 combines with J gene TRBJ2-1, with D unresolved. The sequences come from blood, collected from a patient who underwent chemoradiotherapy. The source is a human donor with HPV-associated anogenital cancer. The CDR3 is CASSSSDDNEQFF. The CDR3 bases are TGTGCCAGCAGCTCCTCAGACGACAATGAGCAGTTCTTC.